The clone carrying this T cell receptor beta chain was observed a few times. Deletions cut 7 bases from V and 0 bases from J, with 10 bases between. CDR3 size: 14 residues. The V gene's germline CDR1 is SEHNR and CDR2 FQNEAQ (reference sequence). Only in-frame clones appear in the TCRdb table, and some are missing; sequencing was by immunoSEQ multiplex PCR. This repertoire shows more than 20,000 clones, 88% found once; its top ten account for about 10%. The record originates from a study of OX40 agonist ivuxolimab in advanced cancers. Study context: Ivuxolimab, which patients received intravenously every 2 weeks, was dosed at 0.01 to 10 mg/kg.

The sample consisted of CD4+ or CD8+ T cells sorted from blood, taken in a trial of the OX40 agonist ivuxolimab. This sequence originates from an adult with an advanced solid tumor such as melanoma, head and neck, liver or kidney cancer. The rearrangement links TRBV7-9 to TRBJ1-5, with a weak D call TRBD1 (5 bases). CDR3 amino acids: CASTLGGSNQPQHF. In DNA form, the CDR3 reads TGTGCCAGCACCCTGGGGGGTAGCAATCAGCCCCAGCATTTT.